Sequencing of this TCR beta chain was carried out in a study of blood T cell repertoires in COVID-19. Study as a whole: Whether acute or convalescent, the COVID-19 samples came from the United States, Italy and Spain.

Per the original data handling: Scientists estimated how many nucleated cells there were by amplifying reference gene primers. Clones were sequenced by immunoSEQ multiplex PCR, and TCRdb holds only the in-frame ones, with some missing. V, J and clone size derive from that table, while D and trimming were established from the DNA sequence. The sample records around 100,000 clones, approximately 85% being singletons. CDR1 MNHNY and CDR2 SVGAGI come from the germline V gene (reference sequence). The CDR3 loop spans 14 amino acids. With V trimmed by 4 bases and J by 1 base, 1 base remained unmatched. This receptor was obtained from a human donor in a cohort sampled during active COVID-19. Input material: peripheral blood. The chain combines TRBV6-6 with TRBJ1-1, with 9 bases identical to TRBD1. CDR3 loop: CASSWTGENTEAFF. CDR3 nucleotides: TGTGCCAGCAGTTGGACAGGGGAGAACACTGAAGCTTTCTTT.